This TCR beta chain comes out of a study of technical replicates of blood from several donors. Clones were sequenced by immunoSEQ multiplex PCR, and TCRdb holds only the in-frame ones, with some missing. The sample yields under 90,000 clones, 80% to 95% seen once. This clone appeared a single time. This receptor was taken from a human donor in good health. Sequencing input: T cells isolated from PBMCs.

CDR3 DNA sequence: TGCGCCAGCAGAGCCGAAGGACATTCCTACGAGCAGTACTTC. This sequence encodes CASRAEGHSYEQYF. The V call is TRBV4-1, the J call TRBJ2-7; a weak D match, TRBD1 (5 bases). Trimming removed 6 bases at V and 1 base at J, with 13 bases between. Per the germline V gene, CDR1 is MGHRA and CDR2 is YSYEKL. This CDR3 has 14 amino acids.